Each of the 18 T cell receptor beta chains below was sequenced from the same sample in a study of cytomegalovirus exposure and HLA in healthy donors. PCR employed 60 Vbeta and 13 Jbeta primers. TCRdb keeps only in-frame clones here, not all; method: immunoSEQ multiplex PCR. The data show fewer than 130,000 clones, approximately 83% seen once. Sequencing used PBMCs. Every receptor here comes from a man aged 35 to 55 in good health and CMV-seronegative.

The V gene is TRBV28, the J gene TRBJ1-3; D not resolved. The CDR3 totals 14 residues. V was shortened by 7 bases and J by 9 bases, with 19 bases between the two germline ends. Germline V CDR1 and CDR2: MDHEN, SYDVKM. The CDR3 region is CASTFADLRSTIYF. The DNA for the CDR3 is TGTGCCAGCACCTTCGCTGACCTGAGGAGCACCATATATTTT.

This clone was observed a handful of times. The V and J genes are TRBV6-6 and TRBJ2-3; tentatively, D is TRBD2 (7 bases). Trimming stripped 1 base from V and 3 bases from J, with 14 bases between. This CDR3 is 16 amino acids long. Germline V lookup: CDR1 MNHNY, CDR2 SVGAGI (reference sequence). Here the CDR3 DNA reads TGTGCCAGCAGTTACTGGGGGGGCCAGCTGACAGATACGCAGTATTTT. This gives the protein CASSYWGGQLTDTQYF.

The chain uses TRBV25-1 and TRBJ2-5; tentatively, D is TRBD1 (6 bases). CDR3 size: 13 residues. Trimming took off 9 bases at V and 11 bases at J, with 22 bases between the two ends. Germline values: CDR1 MGHDK, CDR2 SYGVNS. CDR3 coding DNA: TGTGCCAGTCTCAGGGGCGGAACGACCCAGCAGTACTTC. Encoded protein: CASLRGGTTQQYF.

This chain uses TRBV2 with TRBJ2-2; 10 positions agree with TRBD1. Germline assignment: CDR1 SNHLY and CDR2 FYNNEI. With V trimmed by 3 bases and J by 5 bases, 3 bases remained unmatched. CDR3 length: 15 amino acids. CDR3 amino acids: CASSERTGGTGELFF. The CDR3 DNA reads as TGTGCCAGCAGTGAGAGGACAGGGGGAACCGGGGAGCTGTTTTTT.

The V and J genes are TRBV7-8 and TRBJ2-5, with D uncertain. This CDR3 comprises 13 residues. CDR1 and CDR2 (germline): SGHVS, FQNEAQ. Trimming pared 5 bases from V and 5 bases from J, leaving 12 bases between. The CDR3 loop is CASSRRSGETQYF. The CDR3 DNA reads as TGTGCCAGCAGCCGACGGAGTGGCGAGACCCAGTACTTC.

V is TRBV5-6 and J is TRBJ1-4; tentative D call: TRBD1 (5 bases). The V end was cut by 2 bases, the J end by 7 bases, with 6 bases between. Looked up from germline, CDR1 is SGHDT and CDR2 is YYEEEE. CDR3 length: 12 residues. CDR3 nucleotide sequence: TGTGCCAGCAGCTTCGGGGGTGAAAAACTGTTTTTT. This encodes CASSFGGEKLFF. Full variable domain (remainder filled in from reference TRBV5-6 and TRBJ1-4): DAGVTQSPTHLIKTRGQQVTLRCSPKSGHDTVSWYQQALGQGPQFIFQYYEEEERQRGNFPDRFSGHQFPNYSSELNVNALLLGDSALYLCASSFGGEKLFFGSGTQLSVL.

In its sample, this clone was seen a few times. The rearrangement joins TRBV29-1 to TRBJ1-2; 9 positions agree with TRBD1. CDR3 length: 12 amino acids. Germline V gene lookup returns CDR1 SQVTM and CDR2 ANQGSEA. The junction had 6 bases not matched to a gene; V was cut back by 5 bases and J by 8 bases. CDR3 amino acids: CSVLPGQGGYTF. The CDR3 coding sequence is TGCAGCGTTTTACCGGGACAGGGAGGCTACACCTTC.

The rearrangement joins TRBV13 to TRBJ1-4; D possibly corresponds to TRBD1 (5 bases). Germline V lookup: CDR1 PRHDT, CDR2 FYEKMQ (reference sequence). Deletions cut 5 bases from V and 3 bases from J, with 13 bases between. The CDR3 spans 15 residues. The DNA for the CDR3 is TGTGCCAGCAGCCGTACCATGGGGCCTAATGAAAAACTGTTTTTT. This encodes CASSRTMGPNEKLFF.

This clone was found once. The genes are TRBV5-1 and TRBJ2-3, with a weak D call TRBD1 (6 bases). CDR1 and CDR2 from the germline V gene are SGHRS and YFSETQ. CDR3 length: 16 amino acids. The germline V and J ends were trimmed by 0 bases and 2 bases, with 13 bases remaining between them. CDR3 nucleotide sequence: TGCGCCAGCAGCTTGGGAGGGGGACGGAACACAGATACGCAGTATTTT. Amino acids: CASSLGGGRNTDTQYF.

This clone was found once. The chain employs TRBV30 and TRBJ2-5; 8 bases are a match to TRBD2. The CDR3 sequence is 12 residues long. Germline V gene lookup returns CDR1 GTSNPN and CDR2 SVGIG (reference sequence). V shed 4 bases, J shed 5 bases, and the junction held 3 bases outside the gene matches. CDR3 bases: TGTGCCTGGACCCCGGGGGGGGAGACCCAGTACTTC. The encoded protein is CAWTPGGETQYF.

This clone was detected once. The chain recombines TRBV5-1 with TRBJ2-7; the match to TRBD1 covers 11 bases. V was clipped by 4 bases and J by 4 bases; unmatched bases: 13. Germline V CDR1 and CDR2: SGHRS, YFSETQ. The CDR3 has 17 amino acids. CDR3: CASSRIFSGQGAYEQYF. The CDR3 nucleotides read TGCGCCAGCAGCCGAATCTTCTCCGGACAGGGGGCTTACGAGCAGTACTTC.

This clone came up a few times. The V gene is TRBV28, the J gene TRBJ2-7, with TRBD2 identical over 9 bases. The CDR3 is 15 residues long. Germline CDR1 and CDR2: MDHEN and SYDVKM. With V trimmed by 7 bases and J by 3 bases, 10 bases remained unmatched. The CDR3 protein is CASTPLLAGNYEQYF. DNA for the CDR3: TGTGCCAGCACACCCTTGCTAGCGGGAAACTACGAGCAGTACTTC. The full variable domain, rest sourced from reference TRBV28 and TRBJ2-7, is DVKVTQSSRYLVKRTGEKVFLECVQDMDHENMFWYRQDPGLGLRLIYFSYDVKMKEKGDIPEGYSVSREKKERFSLILESASTNQTSMYLCASTPLLAGNYEQYFGPGTRLTVT.

The chain uses TRBV5-4 and TRBJ1-2, with a weak D call TRBD1 (6 bases). Trimming pared 1 base from V and 8 bases from J, leaving 15 bases between. Germline-derived CDR1 and CDR2 are SGHNT and YYREEE (reference sequence). This CDR3 is 14 amino acids long. The CDR3, as DNA: TGTGCCAGCAGCTTGCTGGGGGCACTTGGAGGCTACACCTTC. Protein product: CASSLLGALGGYTF. Using reference TRBV5-4 and TRBJ1-2 for the parts outside the CDR3, the full variable domain is ETGVTQSPTHLIKTRGQQVTLRCSSQSGHNTVSWYQQALGQGPQFIFQYYREEENGRGNFPPRFSGLQFPNYSSELNVNALELDDSALYLCASSLLGALGGYTFGSGTRLTVV.

This sequence joins TRBV4-2 and TRBJ1-1; D is unclear. Trimming stripped 4 bases from V and 6 bases from J, with 15 bases between. The CDR3 extends over 14 amino acids. Germline CDR1 LGHNA, CDR2 YNFKEQ. The CDR3 bases are TGTGCCAGCAGCCCCGCCTCGGAGTGGGCTGAAGCTTTCTTT. It translates to CASSPASEWAEAFF.

The rearrangement uses TRBV18 and TRBJ1-2; D possibly corresponds to TRBD1 (5 bases). Trimming took off 2 bases at V and 3 bases at J, with 10 bases between the two ends. Germline values: CDR1 KGHSH, CDR2 LQKENI. This CDR3 spans 14 amino acids. The CDR3 DNA sequence: TGTGCCAGCTCACCAAGGGCAGGGCACTATGGCTACACCTTC. Protein sequence: CASSPRAGHYGYTF.

The chain carries TRBV7-2 and TRBJ2-5; TRBD2 matches at 11 bases. The CDR3 has 17 amino acids. Germline-derived CDR1 and CDR2 are SGHTA and FQGNSA. V shed 3 bases and J 9 bases; nucleotides not matched to a gene: 15. The DNA for the CDR3 is TGTGCCAGCAGCTTTTTCTTACTAGCGGGGGAAGGAGGGGCCCAGTACTTC. Translation: CASSFFLLAGEGGAQYF.

The rearrangement links TRBV28 to TRBJ2-1; 8 bases align to TRBD1. V was pared by 5 bases and J by 6 bases, with 6 bases of the junction left unmatched. The CDR3 sequence is 14 residues long. In germline, CDR1 is MDHEN, CDR2 SYDVKM. The CDR3 spells CASSLTGVRNEQFF. DNA of the CDR3: TGTGCCAGCAGTCTGACAGGGGTCCGCAATGAGCAGTTCTTC.

This chain joins TRBV7-2 and TRBJ1-6; D is ambiguous. This CDR3 contains 13 residues. Germline CDR1 reads SGHTA; CDR2 reads FQGNSA. V was pared by 5 bases and J by 7 bases, with 9 bases between. CDR3 bases: TGTGCCAGCAGCCCCCGGAGGAATTCACCCCTCCACTTT. This gives the protein CASSPRRNSPLHF.